Below are 9 T cell receptor beta chains sequenced from a single sample in a study of breast tumors, draining lymph nodes, adjacent tissues. The lymph nodes were axillary draining lymph nodes from breast cancer patients. One entry per CDR3 protein, called by TCRdb with MiXCR from the multiplex PCR reads. Among roughly 100,000 distinct CDR3 sequences listed, about 29% were seen once. What was sequenced was axillary lymph node tissue. Receptors were obtained from a female donor with breast cancer. Some clones in this sample may be carry-over from other donors' samples.

This clonotype appeared many times. The V gene is TRBV19, the J gene TRBJ2-2, with a weak D call TRBD1 (5 bases). The V end was cut by 3 bases, the J end by 5 bases, with 13 bases between. The CDR3 loop spans 15 amino acids. Per the germline V gene, CDR1 is LNHDA and CDR2 is SQIVND (reference sequence). The CDR3 nucleotides read TGTGCCAGTAGTATGGGTGACAGAAAAACCGGGGAGCTGTTTTTT. It translates to CASSMGDRKTGELFF.

Only a few counts were recorded for this clonotype. The V and J genes are TRBV5-4 and TRBJ1-3; D might be TRBD1 (6 bases). Germline V CDR1 and CDR2: SGHNT, YYREEE (reference sequence). There are 14 residues in the CDR3. V was shortened by 4 bases and J by 2 bases, with 10 bases between the two germline ends. The CDR3 nucleotides read TGTGCCAGCAGCCAGGACAGCACTGGAAACACCATATATTTT. Protein product: CASSQDSTGNTIYF.

This clonotype was seen ten or more times. The V call is TRBV20-1, the J call TRBJ2-1; a possible D gene is TRBD2 (5 bases). V shed 7 bases and J shed 5 bases, with 18 bases lying between them. The CDR3 runs to 14 residues. Germline V lookup: CDR1 DFQATT, CDR2 SNEGSKA (reference sequence). The CDR3 region has the DNA TGCAGTGTGGCGGGTTACCCACATCACAATGAGCAGTTCTTC. Residues: CSVAGYPHHNEQFF.

This clonotype turned up a few times. This rearrangement joins TRBV27 to TRBJ1-2; possible D gene TRBD1, 6 bases. Looked up from germline, CDR1 is MNHEY and CDR2 is SMNVEV (reference sequence). V gave up 1 base and J gave up 4 bases, with 13 bases separating them. The CDR3 sequence is 15 residues long. The CDR3 DNA is TGTGCCAGCAGTTTATTCGGGGGCGGGGGCTATGGCTACACCTTC. Translation: CASSLFGGGGYGYTF.

This clonotype was seen at least ten times. This may be a read error, as it is one base from a much larger clone. This chain joins TRBV5-5 and TRBJ2-7; possibly TRBD1 or TRBD2 for D (5 bases each). The germline V and J ends were trimmed by 4 bases and 7 bases, with 21 bases remaining between them. This CDR3 spans 15 amino acids. Germline V gives CDR1 SGHKS, CDR2 YYEKEE (reference sequence). CDR3 sequence: CASSRGGPGPWEQYF. The CDR3, as DNA: TGTGCCAGCAGCCGTGGGGGACCCGGACCGTGGGAGCAGTACTTC.

Notes on this clonotype: Without the conserved terminal phenylalanine or tryptophan, this CDR3 likely stems from a read error. The chain couples TRBV5-4 to TRBJ2-7; D not certain. The CDR3 length is 15 residues. Trimming stripped 0 bases from V and 1 base from J, with 11 bases between. Per the germline V gene, CDR1 is SGHNT and CDR2 is YYREEE (reference sequence). CDR3 nucleotides: TGTGCCAGCAGCTTGGTGGCGGCCGCATCCTACGAGCAGTACCTC. Translated, it gives CASSLVAAASYEQYL.

This chain connects TRBV6-6 to TRBJ2-1, with 11 bases identical to TRBD2. The CDR3 has 15 residues. Germline CDR1 MNHNY, CDR2 SVGAGI (reference sequence). V shed 5 bases, J shed 8 bases, and the junction held 8 bases outside the gene matches. CDR3 region: CASSHFSGGAYEQFF. DNA of the CDR3: TGTGCCAGCAGTCACTTTAGCGGGGGGGCGTATGAGCAGTTCTTC.

The chain recombines TRBV5-4 with TRBJ2-2; tentative D call: TRBD2 (7 bases). The CDR3 is 15 amino acids. CDR1 and CDR2 (germline): SGHNT, YYREEE (reference sequence). Trimming stripped 6 bases from V and 4 bases from J, with 16 bases between. CDR3 bases: TGTGCCAGCAAAAGGGGGGGGCCAGTCACCGGGGAGCTGTTTTTT. Encoded protein: CASKRGGPVTGELFF.

Of note for this clonotype: A much larger clone lies one base from this, so it may be a read error. CDR3 DNA sequence: TGTGCCAATAGTATAAAGAACAGCAAAAACATTCAGTACTTC. Translating it yields CANSIKNSKNIQYF. V gene TRBV19 combines with J gene TRBJ2-4; D gene ambiguous. Germline V gene lookup returns CDR1 LNHDA and CDR2 SQIVND (reference sequence). CDR3 length: 14 residues.